This entry features one T cell receptor beta chain sequence. As yet, its antigen is unknown. The source of the sample is a study of T cell responses to AZD1222 COVID-19 vaccine. General study findings and limits: It was only a handful of AZD1222 recipients who were seropositive at baseline.

Assay: immunoSEQ multiplex PCR; the TCRdb copy retains only in-frame clones and omits some. Here the sample spans roughly 65,000 clones, over 80% being singletons. The CDR3 covers 13 residues. Trimming shortened V by 1 base and J by 5 bases, and 5 bases separated the two germline ends. Germline V gene lookup returns CDR1 LGHDT and CDR2 YNNKEL (reference sequence). The gene calls are TRBV3-1 (or the pseudogene TRBV3-2) and TRBJ2-2; no clear D gene. Source: peripheral blood, taken 28 days after the second AZD1222 dose. This clonotype was obtained from an adult who received the AZD1222 COVID-19 vaccine. The CDR3 loop reads CASSQVGTGELFF. CDR3 in DNA: TGTGCCAGCAGCCAAGTGGGAACCGGGGAGCTGTTTTTT.